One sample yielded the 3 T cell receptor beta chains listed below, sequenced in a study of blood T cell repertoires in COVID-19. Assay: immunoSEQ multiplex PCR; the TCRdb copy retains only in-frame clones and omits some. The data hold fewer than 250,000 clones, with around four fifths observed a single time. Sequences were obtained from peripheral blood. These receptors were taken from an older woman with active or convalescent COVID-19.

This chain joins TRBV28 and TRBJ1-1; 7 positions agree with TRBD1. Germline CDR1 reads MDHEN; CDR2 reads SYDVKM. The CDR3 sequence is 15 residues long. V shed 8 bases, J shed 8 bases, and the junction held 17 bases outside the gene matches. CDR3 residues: CASRPTGQSLEEAFF. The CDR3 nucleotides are TGTGCCAGCCGCCCGACGGGACAGTCCCTGGAGGAAGCTTTCTTT.

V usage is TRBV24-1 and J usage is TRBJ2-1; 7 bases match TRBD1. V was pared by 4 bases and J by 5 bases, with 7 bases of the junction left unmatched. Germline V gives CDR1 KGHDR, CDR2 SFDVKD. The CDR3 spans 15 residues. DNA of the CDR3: TGTGCCACCAGTGAATCCGGGACAGAAGACAATGAGCAGTTCTTC. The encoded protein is CATSESGTEDNEQFF.

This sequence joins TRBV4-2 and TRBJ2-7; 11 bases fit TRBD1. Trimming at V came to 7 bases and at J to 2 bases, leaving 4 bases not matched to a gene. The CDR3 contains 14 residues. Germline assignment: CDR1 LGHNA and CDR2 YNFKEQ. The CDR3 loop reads CASNPGQGAYEQYV. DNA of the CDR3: TGTGCCAGCAACCCGGGACAGGGGGCCTACGAGCAGTACGTC.